The 24 T cell receptor beta chains listed next were all sequenced from one sample in a study of CD8+ T cells in alopecia areata. The sequencing template was cDNA reverse transcribed from extracted RNA. Profiling relied on immunoSEQ multiplex PCR, and the TCRdb table lists in-frame clones only, not all of them. The sample includes 90,000 to 150,000 clones, about 50% seen only once; the top ten take 0.45% to 0.5%. Treatment indicated: oral pan-JAK inhibitor, 5-10 mg twice daily. The sample here was CD4+ T cells sorted from blood, taken at week 4, from a patient treated with tofacitinib. These receptors were taken from a human donor with alopecia areata.

CDR3 region: CASSQDPTARGEKLFF. The CDR3 DNA is TGCGCCAGCAGCCAAGATCCCACAGCTCGAGGAGAAAAACTGTTTTTT. The V gene is TRBV4-1, the J gene TRBJ1-4; the D is unclear. The CDR3 covers 16 residues. With 0 bases removed from V and 8 bases from J, the gap between germline ends came to 16 bases. Germline V gene lookup returns CDR1 MGHRA and CDR2 YSYEKL.

The chain combines TRBV4-2 with TRBJ2-1, with a possible D match to TRBD2 (6 bases). This CDR3 region has 16 residues. Per the germline V gene, CDR1 is LGHNA and CDR2 is YNFKEQ. Trimming removed 1 base at V and 4 bases at J, with 14 bases between. The CDR3: CASSQALAAGYNEQFF. For the CDR3, the DNA is TGTGCCAGCAGCCAAGCCCTGGCGGCGGGATACAATGAGCAGTTCTTC.

This clone was seen only a few times. This chain joins TRBV7-9 and TRBJ1-2; a possible D gene is TRBD1 (5 bases). V dropped 4 bases and J dropped 8 bases, with 17 bases sitting between them. In germline, CDR1 is SEHNR, CDR2 FQNEAQ (reference sequence). The CDR3 has 14 amino acids. CDR3: CASSSPRGAWGYTF. The CDR3 nucleotides are TGTGCCAGCAGCTCGCCTAGAGGGGCGTGGGGCTACACCTTC. Complete variable domain (other parts from reference TRBV7-9 and TRBJ1-2): DTGVSQNPRHKITKRGQNVTFRCDPISEHNRLYWYRQTLGQGPEFLTYFQNEAQLEKSRLLSDRFSAERPKGSFSTLEIQRTEQGDSAMYLCASSSPRGAWGYTFGSGTRLTVV.

The chain combines TRBV11-1 with TRBJ1-1, with a tentative D call TRBD1 (5 bases). Germline V gene data show CDR1 as SGHAT and CDR2 as FQDESV (reference sequence). This CDR3 is built from 13 residues. V lost 5 bases and J 0 bases, leaving 7 bases between the germline ends. DNA of the CDR3: TGTGCCAGCAGCCCGGGACTGAACACTGAAGCTTTCTTT. It specifies CASSPGLNTEAFF.

This chain joins TRBV6-5 and TRBJ2-1; D may match TRBD1 or TRBD2 (5 bases each). Germline CDR1 MNHEY, CDR2 SVGAGI. The V end lost 4 bases, the J end lost 5 bases, and 9 bases lay between the germline ends. This CDR3 is 13 amino acids long. Written as DNA, the CDR3 is TGTGCCAGCAGTTGGGACGGAGACAATGAGCAGTTCTTC. Amino acids: CASSWDGDNEQFF.

V gene TRBV11-3 combines with J gene TRBJ1-2; 9 bases are a match to TRBD1. Germline trimming cut 3 bases from V and 3 bases from J; bases unmatched to any gene: 2. Germline V gives CDR1 SGHNT, CDR2 YENEEA. This CDR3 is 14 amino acids long. The CDR3 protein is CASSFGDRDYGYTF. As DNA, the CDR3 is TGTGCCAGCAGCTTTGGGGACAGGGACTATGGCTACACCTTC.

This chain links TRBV11-2 with TRBJ2-1; D gene uncertain. Trimming removed 0 bases at V and 0 bases at J, with 15 bases between. The CDR3 has 18 amino acids. CDR1 SGHAT and CDR2 FQNNGV come from the germline V gene. The CDR3 DNA reads TGTGCCAGCAGCTTAGAAATGAGACACCCCAACTCCTACAATGAGCAGTTCTTC. This sequence encodes CASSLEMRHPNSYNEQFF.

V gene TRBV29-1 combines with J gene TRBJ2-2; the D gene is possibly TRBD2 (6 bases). CDR3 length: 16 residues. Trimming left V 6 bases short and J 3 bases short, with 20 bases between. Germline V gene lookup returns CDR1 SQVTM and CDR2 ANQGSEA. CDR3 protein: CSVLAKNREHTGELFF. For the CDR3, the DNA is TGCAGCGTGTTGGCCAAAAACCGGGAGCACACCGGGGAGCTGTTTTTT.

The chain combines TRBV5-1 with TRBJ1-1; TRBD1 aligns across 7 bases. The germline V gene encodes CDR1 SGHRS and CDR2 YFSETQ. The V and J ends lost 6 bases and 1 base, in that order; junction bases with no gene match: 9. CDR3 size: 15 residues. CDR3 protein: CASNIQGTPNTEAFF. The CDR3 region has the DNA TGCGCCAGCAATATACAGGGGACACCGAACACTGAAGCTTTCTTT.

This clone was seen just once. A read error may produce the germline difference seen at one junction end. The rearrangement joins TRBV29-1 to TRBJ2-1; D tentatively reads TRBD1 or TRBD2 (7 bases each). Germline loops: CDR1 SQVTM, CDR2 ANQGSEA. The CDR3 extends over 12 amino acids. The CDR3 region has the DNA TGCAGCCAGGGGGGGAACTACGATGAGCAGTTCTTC. Encoded protein: CSQGGNYDEQFF.

The V call is TRBV5-4, the J call TRBJ2-7, with TRBD1 as a possible D gene (5 bases). The V gene lost 1 base and the J gene lost 3 bases, with 14 bases spanning the gap. Germline values: CDR1 SGHNT, CDR2 YYREEE (reference sequence). The CDR3 runs 15 residues. CDR3 DNA: TGTGCCAGCAGCTTGATGGGGCGTCAGCACTACGAGCAGTACTTC. Protein: CASSLMGRQHYEQYF.

This clone came up a few times. The junction departs from germline at one end; a sequencing error may be responsible. The V call is TRBV12-5, the J call TRBJ1-1; D not certain. Germline V gene sequence: CDR1 LGHNT, CDR2 FRNRAP. The CDR3 contains 17 residues. CDR3 amino acids: CASGLIGGEGMKTEAFF. Written as DNA, the CDR3 is TGTGCTAGTGGTTTGATAGGCGGGGAGGGAATGAAGACTGAAGCTTTCTTT.

This clone was detected a few times. This chain joins TRBV29-1 and TRBJ2-7; 10 bases map to TRBD1. Germline V gene sequence: CDR1 SQVTM, CDR2 ANQGSEA. The CDR3 runs to 13 residues. The trim removed 6 bases at V and 4 bases at J, leaving 6 bases unmatched. CDR3 loop: CSVGDRGAYEQYF. CDR3 nucleotide sequence: TGCAGCGTCGGGGACAGGGGAGCTTACGAGCAGTACTTC.

The gene calls are TRBV19 and TRBJ2-7; 9 nucleotides agree with TRBD1. CDR1 and CDR2 (germline): LNHDA, SQIVND (reference sequence). The CDR3 consists of 13 residues. V dropped 6 bases and J dropped 2; count of bases not matched to a gene: 2. CDR3 coding DNA: TGTGCCAGTAGACAGGGGGCCGCCTACGAGCAGTACTTC. It translates to CASRQGAAYEQYF.

The V gene is TRBV4-3, the J gene TRBJ2-5; D possibly matches TRBD1 or TRBD2 (5 bases each). CDR1 is LGHNA, CDR2 YSLEER, per germline. Trimming shortened V by 3 bases and J by 3 bases, and 11 bases separated the two germline ends. CDR3 length equals 14 residues. DNA of the CDR3: TGCGCCAGCAGCCAGGGGGTCTCGGAAGAGACCCAGTACTTC. Translation: CASSQGVSEETQYF.

This sequence joins TRBV18 and TRBJ2-7; D perhaps matches TRBD1 (5 bases). The CDR3 length is 15 residues. Trimming left V 0 bases short and J 5 bases short, with 14 bases between. In germline, CDR1 is KGHSH, CDR2 LQKENI. CDR3 amino acids: CASSPPSTLGDEQYF. CDR3 DNA sequence: TGTGCCAGCTCACCACCCAGTACGTTAGGGGACGAGCAGTACTTC.

This clone has a handful of counts. The chain carries TRBV18 and TRBJ1-3, with D maybe TRBD1 (5 bases). The CDR3 consists of 15 residues. V gave up 3 bases and J gave up 2 bases, with 11 bases separating them. Per germline, CDR1 KGHSH and CDR2 LQKENI. CDR3 loop: CASSPGGTAGNTIYF. CDR3 DNA sequence: TGTGCCAGCTCACCCGGGGGGACTGCTGGAAACACCATATATTTT.

This clone turned up a few times. The rearrangement links TRBV5-4 to TRBJ1-6; D is ambiguous. This CDR3 contains 13 residues. Germline V gene sequence: CDR1 SGHNT, CDR2 YYREEE (reference sequence). The V end was cut by 0 bases, the J end by 8 bases, with 6 bases between. CDR3: CASSLAADSPLHF. Written as DNA, the CDR3 is TGTGCCAGCAGCTTGGCCGCCGATTCACCCCTCCACTTT.

This clone was observed a single time. The same CDR3 also results from other DNA sequences found in this sample. This chain joins TRBV5-6 and TRBJ2-3; unclear D gene. This CDR3 is built from 13 residues. Trimming took 0 bases from V and 2 from J, leaving 4 bases between them. From germline, CDR1 is SGHDT and CDR2 YYEEEE. CDR3 loop: CASSLVVTDTQYF. The CDR3 nucleotides are TGTGCCAGCAGCTTGGTGGTCACAGATACGCAGTATTTT.

This chain joins TRBV9 and TRBJ1-1; possible D gene TRBD1, 6 bases. V was shortened by 8 bases and J by 0 bases, with 11 bases between the two germline ends. CDR1 and CDR2 from the germline V gene are SGDLS and YYNGEE. This CDR3 comprises 13 residues. In DNA, the CDR3 is TGTGCCAGTCCCGAGGGGGTGAACACTGAAGCTTTCTTT. It translates to CASPEGVNTEAFF. The whole variable domain, remainder taken from reference TRBV9 and TRBJ1-1, is DSGVTQTPKHLITATGQRVTLRCSPRSGDLSVYWYQQSLDQGLQFLIQYYNGEERAKGNILERFSAQQFPDLHSELNLSSLELGDSALYFCASPEGVNTEAFFGQGTRLTVV.

This sequence joins TRBV10-3 and TRBJ2-3, with D tentatively TRBD2 (5 bases). This CDR3 contains 15 residues. The germline gives CDR1 ENHRY, CDR2 SYGVKD. V dropped 6 bases and J dropped 4 bases, with 17 bases sitting between them. CDR3 sequence reads: CAIRSEADPADTQYF. In DNA form, the CDR3 reads TGTGCCATCAGGAGCGAAGCGGACCCAGCAGATACGCAGTATTTT.

This clone turned up a few times. This chain joins TRBV7-2 and TRBJ2-1; maybe TRBD2 (5 bases). This CDR3 is built from 15 residues. In germline, CDR1 is SGHTA, CDR2 FQGNSA. The ends were cut back, 4 bases at V and 2 bases at J, with 12 bases in the middle. The CDR3 DNA reads as TGTGCCAGCAGCTCCACACTAGAGGCCTACAATGAGCAGTTCTTC. It specifies CASSSTLEAYNEQFF.

The CDR3 DNA reads TGCGCCAGCAGCGCCGGACTAGCGGACAATGAGCAGTTCTTC. It is translated as CASSAGLADNEQFF. The chain has TRBV5-1 and TRBJ2-1, with 10 bases lining up with TRBD2. Germline loops: CDR1 SGHRS, CDR2 YFSETQ. The CDR3 spans 14 residues. The ends lost 4 bases at V and 5 bases at J; junction bases unmatched: 3.

The V and J genes are TRBV29-1 and TRBJ2-1; D possibly corresponds to TRBD2 (6 bases). This CDR3 region has 13 residues. The V and J ends lost 5 bases and 4 bases respectively, with 12 bases between them. Germline-derived CDR1 and CDR2 are SQVTM and ANQGSEA. The CDR3 region is CSVRTTPYNEQFF. The CDR3 DNA is TGCAGCGTTCGGACTACGCCTTACAATGAGCAGTTCTTC.